A few counts support the clone carrying this T cell receptor (beta chain). What it binds is not known. From the RACE reads, TCRdb called clonotypes with MiXCR, one entry per CDR3 protein. The sample contains approximately 80,000 distinct CDR3 sequences, more than 10% of which appear only once. Germline V gene sequence: CDR1 LGHDT, CDR2 YNNKEL (reference sequence). Trimming took off 4 bases at V and 0 bases at J, with 19 bases between the two ends. This CDR3 comprises 18 residues. This entry is derived from a study of human T cells and chemical hapten exposure. In the study overall: Upper-back patch tests with 0.01% DPC were read at 6 days. The study traced per-sample TCR yield variation mainly to small differences in pooled library volumes. Chiefly female patients presented with alopecia areata, totalis or universalis.

Study-wide points: Counts of TCRs above 1 in 1000 frequency stayed unchanged with DPC sensitization.

Sample time point: patch test 3, about 24 weeks after DPC sensitization. Treatment given: therapeutic diphenylcyclopropenone sensitization with weekly scalp DPC. The gene calls are TRBV3-1 and TRBJ2-1, with D perhaps TRBD1 or TRBD2 (5 bases each). The receptor's source is a woman in her fifties or sixties with alopecia areata. Some clones in this sample may be carry-over from other donors' samples. The material sequenced was whole blood, taken in connection with sensitization to the hapten diphenylcyclopropenone (DPC). The CDR3 DNA sequence: TGTGCCAGCAGCCGGGGCGCCGGGACCTCGAGCTCCTACAATGAGCAGTTCTTC. Amino acids: CASSRGAGTSSSYNEQFF.